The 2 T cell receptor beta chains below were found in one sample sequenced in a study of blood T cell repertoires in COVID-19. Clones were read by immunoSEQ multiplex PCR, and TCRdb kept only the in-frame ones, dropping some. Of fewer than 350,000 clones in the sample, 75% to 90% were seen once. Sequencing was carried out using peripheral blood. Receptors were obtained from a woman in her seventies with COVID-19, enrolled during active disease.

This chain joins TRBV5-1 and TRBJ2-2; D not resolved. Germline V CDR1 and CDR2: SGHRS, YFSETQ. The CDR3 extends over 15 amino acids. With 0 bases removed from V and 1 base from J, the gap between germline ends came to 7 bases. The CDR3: CASSLEAKNTGELFF. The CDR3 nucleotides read TGCGCCAGCAGCTTGGAAGCGAAGAACACCGGGGAGCTGTTTTTT. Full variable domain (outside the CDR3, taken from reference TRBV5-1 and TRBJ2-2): KAGVTQTPRYLIKTRGQQVTLSCSPISGHRSVSWYQQTPGQGLQFLFEYFSETQRNKGNFPGRFSGRQFSNSRSEMNVSTLELGDSALYLCASSLEAKNTGELFFGEGSRLTVL.

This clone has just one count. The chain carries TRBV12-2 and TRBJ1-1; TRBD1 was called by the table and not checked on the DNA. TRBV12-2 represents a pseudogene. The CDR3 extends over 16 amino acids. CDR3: CASRTPNRGVNTEAFF. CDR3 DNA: TGTGCAAGTCGCACCCCTAACAGGGGTGTAAACACTGAAGCTTTCTTT.